The rows below give T cell receptor beta chains drawn from one sample of a study of STAT5B mutations in CD4+ large granular lymphocyte leukemia. Libraries were prepared by immunoSEQ multiplex PCR; TCRdb keeps only in-frame clonotypes and omits some of them. This table has 5,000 or so clones, 88% appearing once. Sequencing was done on a sample of PBMCs. The receptors originated from a man in his forties with CD4+ T-cell large granular lymphocyte leukemia. Each CDR3 is given with its conserved first and last residue. D genes are given only for firm matches. Not every row has a clone size; where given, it reads once, few, many or a size class.

>NA|TRBJ1-1|TRBV6-5|NA
CASSYSGEANTEAFF
>NA|TRBJ1-1|TRBV29-1|once
CSVRTPVRTEAFF
>TRBD1|TRBJ1-3|TRBV28|NA
CASSPLQGANTIYF
>NA|TRBJ2-7|TRBV6-5|NA
CASSYSAGQLSYEQYF
>NA|TRBJ1-1|TRBV6-1|NA
CASSQTNTEAFF
>NA|TRBJ2-1|TRBV5-1|NA
CASSYRNEQFF
>NA|TRBJ2-7|TRBV15|NA
CATSILDRQTYEQYF
>NA|TRBJ2-3|TRBV2|NA
CASRETGPQYF
>NA|TRBJ1-4|TRBV30|few
CAWAGAANEKLFF
>NA|TRBJ2-5|TRBV21-1|NA
CASSKPREGLAGGRSQETQYF
>NA|TRBJ2-7|TRBV27|NA
CASSLETGYEQYF
>TRBD1|TRBJ1-6|TRBV30|NA
CAWRTGEGSSPLHF
>NA|TRBJ2-1|TRBV5-5|NA
CASSRSSLLQSSYNEQFF
>TRBD2|TRBJ2-5|TRBV4-1|NA
CASSRYGTSGGDQETQYF
>NA|TRBJ2-6|TRBV27|NA
CASGRGSGANVLTF
>NA|TRBJ1-2|TRBV27|few
CASSFGGGTGYTF
>NA|TRBJ1-6|TRBV6-5|NA
CASSYAVISPLHF
>NA|TRBJ2-5|TRBV5-1|NA
CASSRTPDRPTQETQYF
>TRBD2|TRBJ2-7|TRBV6-6|NA
CASTAGTSSSYEQYF
>NA|TRBJ2-2|TRBV30|NA
CAGSANTGELFF
>NA|TRBJ1-5|TRBV21-1|NA
CASSPRYRGDQPQHF
>NA|TRBJ2-7|TRBV5-1|NA
CASSTGHLGEQYF
>NA|TRBJ2-7|TRBV10-1|once
CASSETGVHEQYF
>NA|TRBJ1-4|TRBV6-5|once
CASSTGRRNEKLFF
>NA|TRBJ2-7|TRBV30|NA
CAWSFGAGAYEQYF
>TRBD1|TRBJ2-7|TRBV19|once
CASSNRQGALPLYEQYF
>TRBD1|TRBJ2-1|TRBV4-2|once
CASSQDPPTGAGGHGEQFF
>NA|TRBJ2-1|TRBV21-1|once
CASRQGALAGWDYNEQFF
>NA|TRBJ1-1|TRBV5-8|NA
CASLRAGGLLNTEAFF
>NA|TRBJ1-4|TRBV6-5|NA
CASSYSRGVREKLFF
>TRBD1|TRBJ1-2|TRBV19|NA
CASSIQGGSYGYTF
>NA|TRBJ1-1|TRBV14|NA
CASSQDTNTEAFF
>NA|TRBJ1-5|TRBV18|once
CASSPTTGNNQPQHF
>TRBD1|TRBJ2-5|TRBV11-2|NA
CASSYQRDSKETQYF
>TRBD1|TRBJ1-1|TRBV27|NA
CASRPWRDREAFF
>NA|TRBJ1-1|TRBV19|NA
CASSFRDGNTEAFF
>TRBD1|TRBJ2-1|TRBV29-1|once
CSARQGADEQFF
>NA|TRBJ1-1|TRBV18|NA
CASSPNAGENTEAFF
>TRBD2|TRBJ2-1|TRBV11-2|NA
CASSLKAGDGHEQFF
>NA|TRBJ1-2|TRBV10-3|NA
CAISESEGWAAKSGYTF
>NA|TRBJ2-7|TRBV5-1|NA
CAGSLGEAGNEQYF
>TRBD2|TRBJ2-1|TRBV6-1|NA
CASNTLAGGPYEQFF
>NA|TRBJ2-1|TRBV21-1|NA
CASSHRVGSYNEQFF
>NA|TRBJ2-2|TRBV6-1|once
CASSGSRWERGGELFF